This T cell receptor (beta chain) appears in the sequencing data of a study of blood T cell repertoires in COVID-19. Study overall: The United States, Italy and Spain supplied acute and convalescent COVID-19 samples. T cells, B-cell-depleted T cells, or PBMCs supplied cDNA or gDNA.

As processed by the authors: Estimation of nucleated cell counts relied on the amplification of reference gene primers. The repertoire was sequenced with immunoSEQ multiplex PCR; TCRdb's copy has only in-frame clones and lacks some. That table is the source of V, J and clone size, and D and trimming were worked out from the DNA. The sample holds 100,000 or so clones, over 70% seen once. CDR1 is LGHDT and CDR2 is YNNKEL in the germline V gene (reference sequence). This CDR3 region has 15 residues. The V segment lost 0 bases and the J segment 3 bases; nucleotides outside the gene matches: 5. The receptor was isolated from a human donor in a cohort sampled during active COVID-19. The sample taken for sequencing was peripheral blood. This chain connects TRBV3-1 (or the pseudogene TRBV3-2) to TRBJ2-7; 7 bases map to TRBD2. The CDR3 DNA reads TGTGCCAGCAGCCAAGATCTAGCGGAAGTCTACGAGCAGTACTTC. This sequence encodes CASSQDLAEVYEQYF.